Listed here is a single TCR beta chain. The CDR3 runs to 16 residues. Trimming shortened V by 5 bases and J by 2 bases, and 16 bases separated the two germline ends. CDR1 and CDR2 from the germline V gene are SGHVS and FQNEAQ. As processed by the authors: Amplifying reference gene primers gave estimates of nucleated cell counts. Data came from immunoSEQ multiplex PCR; TCRdb stores just in-frame clones and leaves some out. That table furnishes V, J and clone size, whereas the DNA furnished D and trimming. The sample records around 150,000 clones, 80% to 90% being singletons. The sample is drawn from a study of blood T cell repertoires in COVID-19. Study at large: COVID-19 samples, acute and convalescent, were from the United States, Italy and Spain. Sources were T cells, B-cell-depleted T cells, or PBMCs; the material itself was cDNA or gDNA.

This chain links TRBV7-8 with TRBJ1-3; a weak D match, TRBD1 (5 bases). The TCR originated in a woman in her fifties or sixties in a cohort sampled during active or convalescent COVID-19. Sequenced material: peripheral blood. The CDR3 nucleotides read TGTGCCAGCAGCCTTACCCGTTCGGGGGCTGGAAACACCATATATTTT. Its translation: CASSLTRSGAGNTIYF.